Listed below are T cell receptor beta chains from one sample, sequenced in a study of control samples from healthy donors and cancer patients. Measured with immunoSEQ multiplex PCR; TCRdb has only the in-frame clones, and not every one. The repertoire holds roughly 180,000 clones, with approximately 91% as singletons. The sequencing sample was made of blood. The receptor set was obtained from a woman aged 40 to 55 in good health. The CDR3 runs from the conserved cysteine through the conserved F or W. Fields, in order: J gene, D gene, V gene, clone size, CDR3 protein, CDR3 DNA. A D gene is named only where the DNA matches it firmly. Clone size is shown for a subset of rows, as once, few, many or a class of expanded clone.

TRBJ2-3	-	TRBV13	-	CASSPSGTGTDTQYF	TGTGCCAGCAGCCCCTCAGGGACGGGGACAGATACGCAGTATTTT
TRBJ2-3	TRBD1	TRBV7-6	-	CASSSGGDTQYF	TGTGCCAGCAGCTCAGGGGGAGATACGCAGTATTTT
TRBJ1-1	-	TRBV6-5	-	CASLMGGATRPEAFF	TGTGCCAGCCTCATGGGAGGGGCGACCCGTCCTGAAGCTTTCTTT
TRBJ2-2	-	TRBV24-1	-	CATSLLRPGGPGELFF	TGTGCCACCAGTCTCTTGAGGCCGGGGGGCCCCGGGGAGCTGTTTTTT
TRBJ2-7	TRBD1	TRBV7-6	-	CASSLNRGDEQYF	TGTGCCAGCAGCTTAAACAGGGGCGACGAGCAGTACTTC
TRBJ2-7	-	TRBV7-9	-	CASSPRDRGEQYF	TGTGCCAGCAGCCCTCGGGACCGCGGGGAGCAGTACTTC
TRBJ1-4	-	TRBV6-1	-	CASSDGQTNEKLFF	TGTGCCAGCAGTGATGGACAGACTAATGAAAAACTGTTTTTT
TRBJ2-3	-	TRBV19	-	CASSSDREITDTQYF	TGTGCCAGTAGTTCGGACAGAGAAATAACTGATACGCAGTATTTT
TRBJ1-1	TRBD1	TRBV27	-	CPIRGQGEAFF	TGTCCCATCCGGGGACAGGGAGAAGCTTTCTTT
TRBJ2-6	TRBD1	TRBV27	once	CASSTDRDFLGANVLTF	TGTGCCAGCAGTACGGACAGGGATTTTCTGGGGGCCAACGTCCTGACTTTC
TRBJ2-1	TRBD1	TRBV5-6	-	CASSSGDFTGGRYNEQFF	TGTGCCAGCAGCTCCGGTGATTTTACAGGGGGCCGGTACAATGAGCAGTTCTTC
TRBJ2-5	TRBD1	TRBV18	-	CASSPRQGDETQYF	TGTGCCAGCTCACCCAGACAGGGAGACGAGACCCAGTACTTC
TRBJ2-2	-	TRBV29-1	-	CSVRFGPNTGELFF	TGCAGCGTTCGGTTCGGTCCGAACACCGGGGAGCTGTTTTTT
TRBJ1-2	-	TRBV5-4	-	CASSLDGEQYTF	TGTGCCAGCAGCTTGGATGGGGAACAATACACCTTC
TRBJ1-1	TRBD1	TRBV14	once	CASSPDRARAFF	TGTGCCAGCAGCCCGGACAGGGCGCGTGCTTTCTTT
TRBJ2-7	-	TRBV6-5	-	CASSYPGAGYEQYF	TGTGCCAGCAGTTACCCCGGGGCGGGGTACGAGCAGTACTTC
TRBJ1-5	-	TRBV2	once	CAVGTLSNQPQHF	TGTGCCGTAGGGACACTTAGCAATCAGCCCCAGCATTTT
TRBJ1-5	-	TRBV19	-	CASAPGGDQPQHF	TGTGCCTCCGCCCCGGGAGGAGATCAGCCCCAGCATTTT
TRBJ1-5	TRBD1	TRBV2	-	CASVGQGNQPQHF	TGTGCCAGCGTGGGACAGGGCAATCAGCCCCAGCATTTT
TRBJ1-5	TRBD1	TRBV18	few	CASSPRTGRNQPQHF	TGTGCCAGCTCACCCAGGACAGGTCGGAATCAGCCCCAGCATTTT
TRBJ2-7	TRBD2	TRBV10-2	-	CASTRSGGQISYEQYF	TGCGCCAGCACCCGTAGCGGGGGACAGATCTCCTACGAGCAGTACTTC
TRBJ2-1	TRBD2	TRBV4-2	-	CASSQAGGVNNEQFF	TGTGCCAGCAGCCAAGCGGGGGGAGTTAACAATGAGCAGTTCTTC
TRBJ2-3	-	TRBV2	-	CASSIGQTTSTDTQYF	TGTGCCAGCAGTATAGGACAGACAACTAGCACAGATACGCAGTATTTT
TRBJ1-1	-	TRBV29-1	-	CSVEEATGNTEAFF	TGCAGCGTTGAAGAGGCAACAGGGAACACTGAAGCTTTCTTT
TRBJ1-2	-	TRBV7-9	-	CASSNSTGQLFGYTF	TGTGCCAGCAGTAATTCCACTGGGCAGCTTTTTGGCTACACCTTC
TRBJ2-1	-	TRBV10-3	-	CAISDISRTDKLDEQFF	TGTGCCATCAGCGACATTTCACGGACAGACAAATTGGATGAGCAGTTCTTC
TRBJ1-4	-	TRBV19	-	CASSIGQFNEKLFF	TGTGCCAGTAGTATCGGGCAGTTTAATGAAAAACTGTTTTTT
TRBJ2-7	-	TRBV6-5	-	CASTKKIGAPYEQYF	TGTGCCAGCACCAAAAAAATCGGGGCCCCCTACGAGCAGTACTTC
TRBJ2-7	TRBD2	TRBV5-8	few	CASSSAGGLNEQYF	TGTGCCAGCAGCTCGGCGGGGGGCCTGAACGAGCAGTACTTC
TRBJ1-5	TRBD1	TRBV19	-	CASTPQGSNQPQHF	TGTGCCAGTACTCCACAGGGGAGCAATCAGCCCCAGCATTTT
TRBJ2-1	-	TRBV6-6	once	CASSLHEFLGGGDEQFF	TGTGCCAGCAGTCTCCACGAGTTTCTAGGAGGGGGAGATGAGCAGTTCTTC
TRBJ1-6	TRBD1	TRBV19	-	CASGPDRVPSPLHF	TGTGCCAGTGGACCGGACAGGGTCCCTTCACCCCTCCACTTT
TRBJ2-7	-	TRBV5-4	-	CASSLSGANHEQYF	TGTGCCAGCAGCTTGTCGGGAGCGAACCACGAGCAGTACTTC
TRBJ1-2	-	TRBV5-1	once	CASSLAGPTEVYGYTF	TGCGCCAGCAGCCTCGCAGGGCCGACGGAGGTCTATGGCTACACCTTC
TRBJ1-1	-	TRBV3-1/TRBV3-2	-	CASSHLGQDTEAFF	TGTGCCAGCAGCCATTTGGGGCAGGATACTGAAGCTTTCTTT
TRBJ1-5	-	TRBV7-8	-	CASSLNPNQPQHF	TGTGCCAGCAGCTTAAATCCCAATCAGCCCCAGCATTTT
TRBJ1-1	TRBD1	TRBV12-3/TRBV12-4	-	CASSLTGDTEAFF	TGTGCCAGCAGTCTGACAGGGGACACTGAAGCTTTCTTT
TRBJ2-5	-	TRBV5-1	-	CASSLGPGETQYF	TGCGCCAGCAGCTTGGGACCAGGGGAGACCCAGTACTTC
TRBJ1-1	TRBD1	TRBV11-2	-	CASSRENRGKQIRTEAFF	TGTGCCAGCAGCCGAGAAAACAGGGGGAAACAAATACGCACTGAAGCTTTCTTT
TRBJ1-1	TRBD1	TRBV6-1	-	CASSFLTGMDAEAFF	TGTGCCAGCAGTTTCCTGACAGGGATGGACGCTGAAGCTTTCTTT
TRBJ1-3	-	TRBV10-3	-	CAISLQGLSGNTIYF	TGTGCCATCAGCCTACAGGGTTTGTCTGGAAACACCATATATTTT
TRBJ2-2	-	TRBV19	-	CASSTWASRGELFF	TGTGCCAGTAGTACCTGGGCTTCCCGCGGGGAGCTGTTTTTT
TRBJ2-5	-	TRBV6-5	-	CASKPIPGARETQYF	TGTGCCAGCAAACCCATCCCCGGGGCCCGTGAGACCCAGTACTTC
TRBJ2-7	TRBD1	TRBV5-4	-	CASSRQGASYEQYF	TGTGCCAGCAGCCGACAGGGGGCTTCCTACGAGCAGTACTTC
TRBJ2-4	-	TRBV6-5	-	CASSYSGLAKNIQYF	TGTGCCAGCAGTTACTCGGGGTTAGCCAAAAACATTCAGTACTTC
TRBJ2-2	TRBD1	TRBV4-2	-	CASSQDPGGSGELFF	TGTGCCAGCAGCCAAGATCCAGGGGGATCCGGGGAGCTGTTTTTT
TRBJ2-7	-	TRBV21-1	-	CASGGQGARIRHEQYF	TGTGCCAGCGGAGGGCAGGGGGCGCGTATACGCCACGAGCAGTACTTC
TRBJ2-3	TRBD2	TRBV9	once	CASSVGTSPSSDTQYF	TGTGCCAGCAGCGTAGGGACTAGCCCTTCATCAGATACGCAGTATTTT
TRBJ2-2	-	TRBV10-1	-	CASGPPNTGELFF	TGCGCCAGCGGACCGCCGAACACCGGGGAGCTGTTTTTT
TRBJ2-7	TRBD1	TRBV10-3	-	CAITPSPGQGSDEQYF	TGTGCCATCACCCCTAGTCCGGGACAGGGGAGCGACGAGCAGTACTTC
TRBJ1-4	-	TRBV12-3/TRBV12-4	-	CASSLAEGEKLFF	TGTGCCAGCAGTTTAGCGGAGGGAGAAAAACTGTTTTTT
TRBJ1-6	-	TRBV7-9	-	CASSYTNSPLHF	TGTGCCAGCAGCTATACTAATTCACCCCTCCACTTT
TRBJ1-5	-	TRBV6-1	once	CASSEQGTSNQPQHF	TGTGCCAGCAGTGAACAAGGGACAAGCAATCAGCCCCAGCATTTT
TRBJ1-3	-	TRBV3-1/TRBV3-2	once	CASSQAPGSGNTIYF	TGTGCCAGCAGCCAAGCCCCTGGCTCTGGAAACACCATATATTTT
TRBJ1-5	-	TRBV4-2	-	CASSQEWAGTQPQHF	TGTGCCAGCAGCCAAGAATGGGCAGGGACTCAGCCCCAGCATTTT